The 26 T cell receptor beta chains presented below share a single source sample, sequenced in a study of OX40 agonist ivuxolimab in advanced cancers. Clones were sequenced by immunoSEQ multiplex PCR, and TCRdb holds only the in-frame ones, with some missing. The sample consists of some 45,000 clones, more than 75% of them appearing once. The specimen comprised CD4+ or CD8+ T cells sorted from blood, sampled in a trial of the OX40 agonist ivuxolimab. These receptors were collected from an adult with an advanced solid tumor such as melanoma, head and neck, liver or kidney cancer.

This rearrangement joins TRBV5-1 to TRBJ2-7, with 8 positions matching TRBD2. There are 15 residues in the CDR3. V shed 0 bases and J 4 bases; nucleotides not matched to a gene: 6. Germline V gives CDR1 SGHRS, CDR2 YFSETQ. The CDR3 bases are TGCGCCAGCAGCTTGGTGAGTGCGGGAGGTTACGAGCAGTACTTC. This encodes CASSLVSAGGYEQYF.

For this clone: Other DNA variants within this sample encode the same CDR3. This chain links TRBV5-1 with TRBJ2-1; 7 bases line up with TRBD2. This CDR3 region has 15 residues. Trimming took 4 bases from V and 4 from J; bases not matched to a gene: 8. Germline V gene data show CDR1 as SGHRS and CDR2 as YFSETQ. This CDR3 reads CASSPGPGGYNEQFF. Written as DNA, the CDR3 is TGCGCCAGCAGCCCTGGGCCCGGGGGGTACAATGAGCAGTTCTTC.

The chain's CDR3 is CASRRQGASLSYSPLHF. CDR3 bases: TGTGCCAGCAGGAGACAGGGGGCCTCCTTAAGCTATTCACCCCTCCACTTT. J is TRBJ1-6 and V is TRBV13; 10 positions match TRBD1. Germline loops: CDR1 PRHDT, CDR2 FYEKMQ (reference sequence). The CDR3 totals 17 residues. V shed 6 bases, J shed 8 bases, and the junction held 13 bases outside the gene matches.

The rearrangement joins TRBV4-1 to TRBJ1-1; no reliable D call. Trimming took 4 bases from V and 0 from J, leaving 6 bases between them. Germline V gene lookup returns CDR1 MGHRA and CDR2 YSYEKL. The CDR3 extends over 13 amino acids. CDR3 bases: TGCGCCAGCAGCCGCGGACTGAACACTGAAGCTTTCTTT. It specifies CASSRGLNTEAFF.

The sample holds a few counts of this clone. The chain couples TRBV29-1 to TRBJ2-1, with 11 bases aligning to TRBD2. Germline trimming cut 2 bases from V and 9 bases from J; bases unmatched to any gene: 6. The CDR3 contains 14 residues. Germline CDR1 is SQVTM and CDR2 is ANQGSEA. The CDR3, as DNA: TGCAGCGTTGAATCGGGACTAGCGGCTGGTGAGCAGTTCTTC. It specifies CSVESGLAAGEQFF.

This clone was observed a handful of times. The chain employs TRBV7-9 and TRBJ1-2, with D unclear. V shed 5 bases and J shed 2 bases, with 12 bases lying between them. CDR1 is SEHNR and CDR2 is FQNEAQ in the germline V gene (reference sequence). This CDR3 has 14 amino acids. The CDR3 DNA follows: TGTGCCAGCAGCCGACTCGGGGAGAACTATGGCTACACCTTC. As protein: CASSRLGENYGYTF.

This clone was picked up one time. The rearrangement joins TRBV7-6 to TRBJ2-3; tentatively, D is TRBD2 (5 bases). Between the trimmed V and J ends, which lost 1 base and 7 bases, there was a span of 12 bases. The CDR3 sequence is 14 residues long. CDR1 and CDR2 (germline): SGHVS, FNYEAQ. The CDR3 DNA follows: TGTGCCAGCAGCTTAGGTCTAGCTATAAATACGCAGTATTTT. The encoded protein is CASSLGLAINTQYF.

The J gene is TRBJ1-1, the V gene TRBV7-2; TRBD1 agrees at 8 bases. The CDR3 is made up of 14 amino acids. The V segment lost 4 bases and the J segment 2 bases; nucleotides outside the gene matches: 3. Germline V gene data show CDR1 as SGHTA and CDR2 as FQGNSA. The CDR3 DNA reads TGTGCCAGCAGCTACAGGGGGTATAACACTGAAGCTTTCTTT. This gives the protein CASSYRGYNTEAFF.

This rearrangement joins TRBV28 to TRBJ1-2; a possible D gene is TRBD1 (5 bases). Deletions cut 3 bases from V and 8 bases from J, with 13 bases between. Germline values: CDR1 MDHEN, CDR2 SYDVKM. This CDR3 has 13 residues. In DNA form, the CDR3 reads TGTGCCAGCAGTTTTAAACGGGGGAAAGGCTACACCTTC. Its protein is CASSFKRGKGYTF.

V is TRBV4-3 and J is TRBJ2-1; TRBD2 matches 10 bases. The V gene's germline CDR1 is LGHNA and CDR2 YSLEER. Trimming cost V 5 bases and J 2 bases; bases outside gene matches: 6. The CDR3 runs to 16 residues. The CDR3 nucleotides are TGCGCCAGCAGCTCCCGGACTAGCGGCCCCTACAATGAGCAGTTCTTC. Amino acid sequence: CASSSRTSGPYNEQFF.

The genes are TRBV10-3 and TRBJ1-6; unclear D gene. Trimming removed 0 bases from V and 7 bases from J, with 4 bases in between. Looked up from germline, CDR1 is ENHRY and CDR2 is SYGVKD. CDR3 length: 13 residues. CDR3 nucleotide sequence: TGTGCCATCAGTGAGTCGATAAATTCACCCCTCCACTTT. Its protein product is CAISESINSPLHF.

J is TRBJ2-7 and V is TRBV6-1, with a possible D match to TRBD1 (5 bases). Germline V CDR1 and CDR2: MNHNS, SASEGT. The CDR3 covers 16 residues. The ends were cut back, 2 bases at V and 2 bases at J, with 16 bases in the middle. CDR3 loop: CASSEWGSSEAYEQYF. The CDR3 DNA reads as TGTGCCAGCAGTGAATGGGGCAGTTCGGAAGCCTACGAGCAGTACTTC.

The rearrangement joins TRBV27 to TRBJ2-3; TRBD2 is a possible D gene (6 bases). V was trimmed by 6 bases and J by 2 bases, leaving 15 bases between them. This CDR3 is 15 amino acids long. Per germline, CDR1 MNHEY and CDR2 SMNVEV (reference sequence). In nucleotides, the CDR3 is TGTGCCAGCAGCCCCGGGACTGTCCTCACAGATACGCAGTATTTT. Protein sequence: CASSPGTVLTDTQYF.

J is TRBJ1-5 and V is TRBV28, with 7 bases that match TRBD1. Germline CDR1 reads MDHEN; CDR2 reads SYDVKM. CDR3 length: 13 amino acids. J was trimmed by 15 bases and V by 7 bases; bases with no gene match: 15. The CDR3 DNA follows: TGTGCCAGCACCCTAGCACAGGGGAGGGGAGGGCATTTT. It translates to CASTLAQGRGGHF.

The chain couples TRBV28 to TRBJ2-2; the D is unclear. The CDR3 runs 13 residues. The germline gives CDR1 MDHEN, CDR2 SYDVKM. Between the trimmed V and J ends, which lost 2 bases and 5 bases, there was a span of 6 bases. The CDR3 loop reads CASSLQGTGELFF. The CDR3, as DNA: TGTGCCAGCAGTTTACAAGGGACCGGGGAGCTGTTTTTT.

The chain employs TRBV11-2 and TRBJ2-5; D may be TRBD1 (6 bases). CDR1 and CDR2 (germline): SGHAT, FQNNGV. Trimming took 5 bases from V and 5 from J, leaving 18 bases between them. This CDR3 is 15 amino acids long. The CDR3 here is CASSTRQAVGETQYF. For the CDR3, the DNA is TGTGCCAGCAGCACGCGACAGGCTGTGGGTGAGACCCAGTACTTC. Drawing the rest from reference TRBV11-2 and TRBJ2-5, the complete variable domain is EAGVAQSPRYKIIEKRQSVAFWCNPISGHATLYWYQQILGQGPKLLIQFQNNGVVDDSQLPKDRFSAERLKGVDSTLKIQPAKLEDSAVYLCASSTRQAVGETQYFGPGTRLLVL.

The chain is built from TRBV30 and TRBJ2-7; 9 bases map to TRBD2. Per the germline V gene, CDR1 is GTSNPN and CDR2 is SVGIG (reference sequence). V shed 4 bases and J 6 bases; nucleotides not matched to a gene: 7. CDR3 length: 13 residues. DNA of the CDR3: TGTGCCTGGAATCTAGCGGGAACCCTCGAGCAGTACTTC. Translated: CAWNLAGTLEQYF.

This chain uses TRBV11-2 with TRBJ2-1, with D perhaps being TRBD1 or TRBD2 (5 bases each). CDR1 and CDR2 from the germline V gene are SGHAT and FQNNGV. This CDR3 is built from 15 residues. The V and J ends lost 2 bases and 5 bases respectively, with 13 bases between them. CDR3 region: CASSLPSGTNNEQFF. In DNA form, the CDR3 reads TGTGCCAGCAGCTTACCGTCCGGGACCAACAATGAGCAGTTCTTC.

V gene TRBV5-4 combines with J gene TRBJ2-7; D may be TRBD2 (6 bases). Trimming cost V 4 bases and J 5 bases, with 22 bases left between them. The CDR3 loop spans 16 amino acids. Germline-derived CDR1 and CDR2 are SGHNT and YYREEE (reference sequence). CDR3 coding DNA: TGTGCCAGCAGCCCCGTCGAGGGGAGGAGGAGCGACGAGCAGTACTTC. This translates into CASSPVEGRRSDEQYF.

The chain is built from TRBV15 and TRBJ1-1, with D uncertain. The ends were cut back, 5 bases at V and 7 bases at J, with 11 bases in the middle. This CDR3 is 12 amino acids long. Germline loops: CDR1 LNHNV, CDR2 YYDKDF (reference sequence). CDR3 amino acids: CATSGLGVEAFF. In DNA, the CDR3 is TGTGCCACCAGCGGGCTGGGAGTTGAAGCTTTCTTT.

The chain carries TRBV28 and TRBJ1-5, with 7 bases matching TRBD1. CDR1 and CDR2 (germline): MDHEN, SYDVKM. The CDR3 has 15 residues. J gave up 6 bases and V 10 bases, and 15 bases lay outside the gene matches. This CDR3 reads CATQDGTASSQPQHF. For the CDR3, the DNA is TGTGCCACGCAAGACGGGACAGCCTCCTCTCAGCCCCAGCATTTT.

This clone has a handful of counts. The V call is TRBV27, the J call TRBJ1-2; possible D gene TRBD1, 5 bases. There are 13 residues in the CDR3. V lost 4 bases, J lost 8 bases, and 14 bases lay in between. The germline V gene has CDR1 MNHEY and CDR2 SMNVEV (reference sequence). The CDR3 DNA reads as TGTGCCAGCAGTTCGGGGGGTTCAGGAGGCTACACCTTC. This translates into CASSSGGSGGYTF.

V usage is TRBV6-5 and J usage is TRBJ2-5; D gene unclear. This CDR3 has 16 amino acids. V lost 1 base and J lost 5, with 17 bases in between. Germline V lookup: CDR1 MNHEY, CDR2 SVGAGI. For the CDR3, the DNA is TGTGCCAGCAGTTACTATAAGAAGCCGCGTAGGGAGACCCAGTACTTC. Amino acids: CASSYYKKPRRETQYF.

The chain joins TRBV9 to TRBJ2-2, with a possible D match to TRBD2 (5 bases). Germline values: CDR1 SGDLS, CDR2 YYNGEE. Trimming removed 0 bases from V and 0 bases from J, with 9 bases in between. The CDR3 spans 16 residues. In DNA, the CDR3 is TGTGCCAGCAGCGTAGTCAGCGGAACGAACACCGGGGAGCTGTTTTTT. Amino acid sequence: CASSVVSGTNTGELFF.

The chain links TRBV7-8 to TRBJ1-2, with a weak D call TRBD1 (6 bases). Germline V gene sequence: CDR1 SGHVS, CDR2 FQNEAQ. With 5 bases removed from V and 8 bases from J, the gap between germline ends came to 18 bases. The CDR3 runs to 14 residues. CDR3 loop: CASSPDRGWEGYTF. CDR3 sequence (DNA): TGTGCCAGCAGCCCGGACAGAGGATGGGAGGGCTACACCTTC.

The chain links TRBV6-5 to TRBJ2-1; 15 nucleotides align to TRBD2. CDR1 and CDR2 (germline): MNHEY, SVGAGI. The CDR3 loop spans 15 amino acids. The CDR3 loop reads CASGLAGGTYNEQFF. The CDR3 bases are TGTGCTTCCGGACTAGCGGGGGGGACATACAATGAGCAGTTCTTC.